The clone carrying this TCR beta chain was counted only a few times. Its antigen is currently unknown. V was clipped by 7 bases and J by 5 bases; unmatched bases: 17. Germline lookup yields CDR1 MDHEN and CDR2 SYDVKM. This CDR3 comprises 19 residues. The authors sorted CD4+ naive, central memory, regulatory and stem cell-like memory cells via CD45RO/CCR7/CD25/CD127/CD95/CD27. In all sorted populations, purity surpassed 95%. These data are taken from a study of beta chain features in type 1 diabetes. Turning to the study itself: The patient and healthy donor groups were comparable for age, gender and cell yields. Study observations and caveats: VDJ junctions sequenced from type 1 diabetes patients showed fewer insertions and more deletions.

Sequenced material consisted of expressed TCRB transcripts (all of the isolated RNA was reverse transcribed). Sequencing used immunoSEQ multiplex PCR; TCRdb keeps in-frame clones, though not all of them. Among about 180,000 clones listed, about 13% were seen once. The TCR was taken from a woman under 30 in good health. The sample consisted of central memory CD4+ T cells from blood. The chain uses TRBV28 and TRBJ2-7, with 16 positions matching TRBD2. Written as DNA, the CDR3 is TGTGCCAGCATCCCCTCATTGGGGACTAGCGGGAGGGTGAAGGACGAGCAGTACTTC. Its protein product is CASIPSLGTSGRVKDEQYF.